These 22 T cell receptor beta chains originate from one sample sequenced in a study of cytomegalovirus exposure and HLA in healthy donors. Both 60 Vbeta primers and 13 Jbeta primers went into the PCR. Sequenced by immunoSEQ multiplex PCR; TCRdb stores in-frame clones only, minus some. Among 150,000 or so clones listed, approximately 82% were seen once. The sample taken for sequencing was PBMCs. Receptors were obtained from a young man in good health and CMV-seropositive.

This clone was seen once. J is TRBJ1-1 and V is TRBV28, with D possibly matching TRBD1 (6 bases). This CDR3 has 16 amino acids. The V end was cut by 4 bases, the J end by 0 bases, with 15 bases between. Germline CDR1 is MDHEN and CDR2 is SYDVKM. CDR3 sequence reads: CASSSPGEGVNTEAFF. In DNA form, the CDR3 reads TGTGCCAGCAGTTCACCAGGGGAGGGGGTGAACACTGAAGCTTTCTTT.

The chain uses TRBV28 and TRBJ2-1; TRBD2 matches 7 bases. This CDR3 contains 15 residues. Losses at the gene ends were 7 bases for V and 2 bases for J; bases not matched to a gene: 8. Germline CDR1 MDHEN, CDR2 SYDVKM. In DNA form, the CDR3 reads TGTGCCAGCACCCGGGGGACTATGACCTACAATGAGCAGTTCTTC. This gives the protein CASTRGTMTYNEQFF.

This chain joins TRBV30 and TRBJ2-5; 7 nucleotides line up with TRBD1. Trimming cost V 0 bases and J 4 bases; bases outside gene matches: 5. Germline V gene data show CDR1 as GTSNPN and CDR2 as SVGIG (reference sequence). The CDR3 is 14 amino acids. The CDR3 DNA reads TGTGCCTGGAGTGTACTCCCAGGGGGAGAGACCCAGTACTTC. Amino acid sequence: CAWSVLPGGETQYF.

The genes are TRBV5-4 and TRBJ1-3; weak D call: TRBD1 (6 bases). The germline gives CDR1 SGHNT, CDR2 YYREEE (reference sequence). Trimming left V 4 bases short and J 0 bases short, with 17 bases between. The CDR3 loop spans 17 amino acids. CDR3 nucleotides: TGTGCCAGCAGCCCAGGGACATATAAGAGCTCTGGAAACACCATATATTTT. It specifies CASSPGTYKSSGNTIYF.

This chain connects TRBV30 to TRBJ1-2; maybe TRBD1 (6 bases). This CDR3 region has 15 residues. V lost 0 bases to trimming and J lost 5 bases, with 16 bases between them. Germline V gene sequence: CDR1 GTSNPN, CDR2 SVGIG (reference sequence). CDR3 protein: CAWSVIPGRGYGYTF. The CDR3 DNA reads TGTGCCTGGAGTGTTATCCCAGGCAGGGGTTATGGCTACACCTTC. Complete variable domain (other parts from reference TRBV30 and TRBJ1-2): SQTIHQWPATLVQPVGSPLSLECTVEGTSNPNLYWYRQAAGRGLQLLFYSVGIGQISSEVPQNLSASRPQDRQFILSSKKLLLSDSGFYLCAWSVIPGRGYGYTFGSGTRLTVV.

The V call is TRBV5-1, the J call TRBJ2-7; TRBD2 aligns across 15 bases. V gave up 3 bases and J gave up 4 bases; unmatched junction bases: 5. Per germline, CDR1 SGHRS and CDR2 YFSETQ. The CDR3 has 16 amino acids. CDR3 protein: CASSSSGLAGGYEQYF. The CDR3 DNA reads as TGCGCCAGCAGCTCGTCAGGACTAGCGGGAGGGTACGAGCAGTACTTC. Using reference TRBV5-1 and TRBJ2-7 for the parts outside the CDR3, the full variable domain is KAGVTQTPRYLIKTRGQQVTLSCSPISGHRSVSWYQQTPGQGLQFLFEYFSETQRNKGNFPGRFSGRQFSNSRSEMNVSTLELGDSALYLCASSSSGLAGGYEQYFGPGTRLTVT.

This chain joins TRBV28 and TRBJ2-7, with 10 nucleotides matching TRBD1. Germline assignment: CDR1 MDHEN and CDR2 SYDVKM. The length of the CDR3 is 15 residues. V shed 4 bases and J 9 bases; nucleotides not matched to a gene: 12. CDR3 bases: TGTGCCAGCAGTTCTCGGGGACAGGGGTCGGTAGGGCAGTACTTC. This translates into CASSSRGQGSVGQYF.

V and J are TRBV18 and TRBJ2-3, with 12 bases identical to TRBD2. The CDR3 covers 17 residues. After removal of 2 bases from V and 3 bases from J, the junction contained 6 bases not matched to a gene. Germline V CDR1 and CDR2: KGHSH, LQKENI. CDR3 nucleotides: TGTGCCAGCTCACCAATTGGACTAGCGGGGCGGACAGATACGCAGTATTTT. Its protein is CASSPIGLAGRTDTQYF.

This chain connects TRBV11-1 to TRBJ1-5; the match to TRBD1 covers 9 bases. Germline trimming cut 3 bases from V and 10 bases from J; bases unmatched to any gene: 16. This CDR3 is built from 17 residues. Germline lookup yields CDR1 SGHAT and CDR2 FQDESV (reference sequence). CDR3 sequence: CASSLGDDRGMEGPQHF. CDR3 sequence (DNA): TGTGCCAGCAGCTTGGGGGATGACAGGGGGATGGAGGGTCCCCAGCATTTT.

This chain uses TRBV19 with TRBJ1-2, with D maybe TRBD1 (6 bases). Germline V lookup: CDR1 LNHDA, CDR2 SQIVND (reference sequence). The CDR3 totals 13 residues. Trimming removed 5 bases at V and 4 bases at J, with 11 bases between. DNA of the CDR3: TGTGCCAGTAGTCAAACAGGGAGCTATGGCTACACCTTC. It encodes CASSQTGSYGYTF.

The chain is built from TRBV28 and TRBJ2-5, with TRBD1 matching 8 bases. J lost 4 bases, V lost 7 bases, and 11 bases had no gene match. There are 15 residues in the CDR3. Germline loops: CDR1 MDHEN, CDR2 SYDVKM. In DNA form, the CDR3 reads TGTGCCAGCAACCTCCCCGGGACAGGCGGAGAGACCCAGTACTTC. Protein sequence: CASNLPGTGGETQYF.

The V gene is TRBV5-6, the J gene TRBJ2-5, with D possibly TRBD1 on 6 matching bases. From germline, CDR1 is SGHDT and CDR2 YYEEEE. This CDR3 has 15 residues. V was cut by 3 bases and J by 4 bases, with 16 bases left in between. This chain's CDR3 is CASSSKKGVRETQYF. The CDR3 DNA follows: TGTGCCAGCAGCTCAAAGAAGGGGGTTCGAGAGACCCAGTACTTC.

This clone was seen just once. The chain combines TRBV27 with TRBJ2-7; D is unresolved. Trimming left V 6 bases short and J 2 bases short, with 11 bases between. In germline, CDR1 is MNHEY, CDR2 SMNVEV (reference sequence). The CDR3 sequence is 13 residues long. CDR3 region: CASSPTGPYEQYF. Here the CDR3 DNA reads TGTGCCAGCAGCCCAACTGGGCCCTACGAGCAGTACTTC.

This clone showed up just a few times. The chain has TRBV6-1 and TRBJ2-6; a weak D match, TRBD1 (5 bases). V was shortened by 1 base and J by 1 base, with 14 bases between the two germline ends. Looked up from germline, CDR1 is MNHNS and CDR2 is SASEGT. This CDR3 contains 18 residues. The CDR3 spells CASSEVIRVLSGANVLTF. DNA for the CDR3: TGTGCCAGCAGTGAAGTGATCAGGGTGCTATCTGGGGCCAACGTCCTGACTTTC.

The chain recombines TRBV19 with TRBJ1-3; the D is unclear. This CDR3 region has 15 residues. Germline assignment: CDR1 LNHDA and CDR2 SQIVND (reference sequence). Deletions cut 5 bases from V and 0 bases from J, with 11 bases between. The CDR3: CASSAIRYSGNTIYF. In DNA form, the CDR3 reads TGTGCCAGTAGTGCCATTAGATACTCTGGAAACACCATATATTTT.

This clone has more than one count but fewer than ten. This chain uses TRBV7-9 with TRBJ1-1; TRBD1 is a possible D gene (5 bases). The CDR3 has 14 residues. The V and J ends lost 1 base and 3 bases respectively, with 9 bases between them. Germline values: CDR1 SEHNR, CDR2 FQNEAQ (reference sequence). The CDR3 protein is CASSLVGRHTEAFF. CDR3 coding DNA: TGTGCCAGCAGCTTAGTGGGGCGACACACTGAAGCTTTCTTT.

This clone has only a few counts. V usage is TRBV6-1 and J usage is TRBJ1-1; D uncertain. The CDR3 runs to 13 residues. Trimming pared 8 bases from V and 7 bases from J, leaving 17 bases between. The germline V gene has CDR1 MNHNS and CDR2 SASEGT. This chain's CDR3 is CASGRPTRSEAFF. DNA for the CDR3: TGTGCCAGCGGAAGACCTACTAGGAGTGAAGCTTTCTTT.

V usage is TRBV5-1 and J usage is TRBJ2-3; D may be TRBD1 (5 bases). The CDR3 sequence is 15 residues long. Germline assignment: CDR1 SGHRS and CDR2 YFSETQ. Trimming took 0 bases from V and 2 from J, leaving 10 bases between them. The CDR3 sequence: CASSLGQSNTDTQYF. The CDR3 nucleotides read TGCGCCAGCAGCTTGGGACAGAGTAACACAGATACGCAGTATTTT.

The V gene is TRBV6-5, the J gene TRBJ1-1, with D possibly TRBD1 on 5 matching bases. Germline V CDR1 and CDR2: MNHEY, SVGAGI. Deletions cut 6 bases from V and 5 bases from J, with 19 bases between. The CDR3 spans 15 residues. The CDR3: CASRNHRTGGTEAFF. As DNA, the CDR3 is TGTGCCAGCAGGAACCACCGGACGGGGGGAACTGAAGCTTTCTTT.

The gene calls are TRBV6-1 and TRBJ1-3, with 11 bases lining up with TRBD1. The CDR3 covers 14 residues. The V and J ends lost 7 bases and 4 bases, in that order; junction bases with no gene match: 3. Germline assignment: CDR1 MNHNS and CDR2 SASEGT. CDR3 protein: CASMWTGGGNTIYF. CDR3 DNA sequence: TGTGCCAGCATGTGGACAGGGGGCGGAAACACCATATATTTT.

V and J are TRBV6-8 and TRBJ2-5; possible D gene TRBD2, 6 bases. The germline V gene encodes CDR1 MNHGY and CDR2 SAAAGT. The CDR3 consists of 10 residues. V lost 6 bases and J 11 bases, leaving 10 bases between the germline ends. CDR3 loop: CASRTGEQYF. CDR3 nucleotide sequence: TGTGCCAGCAGAACGGGGGAGCAGTACTTC.

The chain is built from TRBV6-1 and TRBJ2-5; maybe TRBD2 (6 bases). The CDR3 covers 14 residues. V gave up 5 bases and J gave up 4 bases, with 14 bases separating them. Germline V lookup: CDR1 MNHNS, CDR2 SASEGT. CDR3 protein: CASSPGGGRETQYF. The CDR3, as DNA: TGTGCCAGCAGTCCCGGGGGAGGCCGAGAGACCCAGTACTTC.